Below, 20 T cell receptor beta chains from the same sample are listed, as sequenced in a study of vaccination and CD4 T cells after COVID-19. These receptors have no identified antigens. Cultured CD4+ T-cell DNA underwent Oncomine TCR Beta short-read sequencing. TCRdb used MiXCR to reprocess the PCR reads, holding one entry per CDR3 protein. The table has 13,000 to 15,000 distinct CDR3 sequences, about half seen once. Treatment defined: roughly 10-day PBMC culture with coronavirus spike peptide pools or control peptides (ViraFEST assay). The sequencing sample was made of CD4+ T cells from blood, cultured in vitro. Receptor source: a human donor who had recovered from COVID-19.

This clonotype was seen a few times. The genes are TRBV11-2 and TRBJ1-5, with a possible D match to TRBD1 (6 bases). Germline V gene data show CDR1 as SGHAT and CDR2 as FQNNGV. V gave up 0 bases and J gave up 4 bases, with 16 bases separating them. This CDR3 has 17 amino acids. The CDR3 DNA reads as TGTGCCAGCAGCTTAGATTGGGGGACACAGCGAAATCAGCCCCAGCATTTT. This sequence encodes CASSLDWGTQRNQPQHF.

The chain recombines TRBV7-8 with TRBJ2-7; tentatively, D is TRBD2 (5 bases). CDR1 and CDR2 (germline): SGHVS, FQNEAQ. The CDR3 runs to 15 residues. Trimming took 5 bases from V and 2 from J, leaving 16 bases between them. CDR3 coding DNA: TGTGCCAGCAGCCCGTCCGGAGGTACCCCCTACGAGCAGTACTTC. It encodes CASSPSGGTPYEQYF. Using reference TRBV7-8 and TRBJ2-7 for the parts outside the CDR3, the full variable domain is GAGVSQSPRYKVAKRGQDVALRCDPISGHVSLFWYQQALGQGPEFLTYFQNEAQLDKSGLPSDRFFAERPEGSVSTLKIQRTQQEDSAVYLCASSPSGGTPYEQYFGPGTRLTVT.

The chain uses TRBV5-6 and TRBJ1-3; no clear D gene. The CDR3 loop spans 12 amino acids. With 4 bases removed from V and 4 bases from J, the gap between germline ends came to 6 bases. From germline, CDR1 is SGHDT and CDR2 YYEEEE. The DNA of the CDR3 is TGTGCCAGCAGCAAGTTAGGAAACACCATATATTTT. This translates into CASSKLGNTIYF.

The chain carries TRBV19 and TRBJ1-1, with 10 bases lining up with TRBD1. The CDR3 contains 15 residues. CDR1 is LNHDA, CDR2 SQIVND, per germline (reference sequence). With V trimmed by 6 bases and J by 5 bases, 9 bases remained unmatched. This CDR3 reads CASRFRRTGGTEAFF. In DNA form, the CDR3 reads TGTGCCAGTAGATTCCGCCGGACAGGGGGGACTGAAGCTTTCTTT.

The V and J genes are TRBV7-3 and TRBJ2-1, with TRBD2 identical over 12 bases. The junction had 3 bases not matched to a gene; V was cut back by 5 bases and J by 4 bases. The CDR3 is made up of 15 amino acids. The germline CDR1 and CDR2 sequences are SGHTA and FQGTGA. The CDR3 loop reads CASSVLAGGYNEQFF. CDR3 sequence (DNA): TGTGCCAGCAGCGTACTAGCGGGAGGTTACAATGAGCAGTTCTTC.

The chain couples TRBV12-3 or TRBV12-4 to TRBJ2-4, with D tentatively TRBD2 (6 bases). The V gene lost 3 bases and the J gene lost 5 bases, with 11 bases spanning the gap. The CDR3 runs 14 residues. CDR3 DNA: TGTGCCAGCAGTTTCGGGGGTAGTGAAAACATTCAGTACTTC. Amino acid sequence: CASSFGGSENIQYF.

A few counts support this clonotype. CDR3 residues: CASSLGQDSNQPQHF. Written as DNA, the CDR3 is TGTGCCAGCAGCTTGGGACAGGATAGCAATCAGCCCCAGCATTTT. The chain combines TRBV7-4 with TRBJ1-5; 8 nucleotides line up with TRBD1. In germline, CDR1 is SGHVT, CDR2 SQSDAQ. Losses at the gene ends were 3 bases for V and 0 bases for J; bases not matched to a gene: 1. This CDR3 has 15 residues.

The rearrangement joins TRBV30 to TRBJ1-1, with 7 bases aligning to TRBD1. Germline V CDR1 and CDR2: GTSNPN, SVGIG (reference sequence). The V gene end was trimmed by 1 base and the J gene end by 7 bases; junction bases not matched to a gene: 6. The CDR3 runs to 13 residues. The CDR3, as DNA: TGTGCCTGGAGTGGGGGCAGGGGGGGTGAAGCTTTCTTT. Its protein is CAWSGGRGGEAFF.

CDR3: CASSYAGTGPTEAFF. For the CDR3, the DNA is TGTGCCAGCAGTTACGCGGGGACAGGGCCCACTGAAGCTTTCTTT. V and J are TRBV6-5 and TRBJ1-1; TRBD1 agrees at 9 bases. The junction had 5 bases not matched to a gene; V was cut back by 2 bases and J by 4 bases. The CDR3 has 15 amino acids. Germline V CDR1 and CDR2: MNHEY, SVGAGI.

The rearrangement links TRBV27 to TRBJ1-5, with D unclear. The CDR3 sequence is 14 residues long. Trimming took off 6 bases at V and 1 base at J, with 10 bases between the two ends. Per germline, CDR1 MNHEY and CDR2 SMNVEV (reference sequence). CDR3 sequence reads: CASRRTASNQPQHF. The CDR3 nucleotides are TGTGCCAGCAGACGGACCGCCAGCAATCAGCCCCAGCATTTT.

The chain links TRBV4-1 to TRBJ2-3, with D possibly TRBD2 on 6 matching bases. With 2 bases removed from V and 6 bases from J, the gap between germline ends came to 15 bases. This CDR3 is built from 15 residues. Germline assignment: CDR1 MGHRA and CDR2 YSYEKL. The CDR3 DNA follows: TGCGCCAGCAGCCAATCCGGAGGGAGAGGGGATACGCAGTATTTT. It specifies CASSQSGGRGDTQYF.

This chain uses TRBV7-2 with TRBJ2-4, with a weak D call TRBD1 (7 bases). The CDR3 is 16 residues long. The V end lost 3 bases, the J end lost 1 base, and 13 bases lay between the germline ends. The V gene's germline CDR1 is SGHTA and CDR2 FQGNSA. Written as DNA, the CDR3 is TGTGCCAGCAGCTTCCACAGGGGAGGCGCCAAAAACATTCAGTACTTC. It specifies CASSFHRGGAKNIQYF.

The rearrangement uses TRBV4-3 and TRBJ2-3, with 9 positions matching TRBD2. CDR3 length: 15 amino acids. Germline CDR1 reads LGHNA; CDR2 reads YSLEER. The ends lost 4 bases at V and 4 bases at J; junction bases unmatched: 6. The DNA for the CDR3 is TGCGCCAGCAGCCTCCGGCGGGGGGGGGCAGATACGCAGTATTTT. Translating gives CASSLRRGGADTQYF.

V is TRBV7-2 and J is TRBJ1-3; D is uncertain. V was clipped by 4 bases and J by 8 bases, with 15 bases between them. The V gene's germline CDR1 is SGHTA and CDR2 FQGNSA. The length of the CDR3 is 14 residues. The CDR3 DNA reads TGTGCCAGCAGCTCATACGACCCCGGAGACACCATATATTTT. It is translated as CASSSYDPGDTIYF.

The rearrangement joins TRBV19 to TRBJ1-2; TRBD1 matches at 7 bases. The V gene's germline CDR1 is LNHDA and CDR2 SQIVND (reference sequence). This CDR3 is built from 15 residues. Unmatched junction bases numbered 6, after V lost 5 bases and J lost 0 bases. Here the CDR3 DNA reads TGTGCCAGTAGTGCCACGGGACAGTCTAACTATGGCTACACCTTC. It translates to CASSATGQSNYGYTF. Full variable domain (remainder filled in from reference TRBV19 and TRBJ1-2): DGGITQSPKYLFRKEGQNVTLSCEQNLNHDAMYWYRQDPGQGLRLIYYSQIVNDFQKGDIAEGYSVSREKKESFPLTVTSAQKNPTAFYLCASSATGQSNYGYTFGSGTRLTVV.

CDR3 residues: CASSPRSGVETQYF. CDR3 DNA sequence: TGTGCCAGCAGCCCCCGTAGCGGGGTGGAGACCCAGTACTTC. The chain uses TRBV7-2 and TRBJ2-5; 8 bases align to TRBD2. V shed 5 bases and J 5 bases; nucleotides not matched to a gene: 7. Germline CDR1 is SGHTA and CDR2 is FQGNSA. CDR3 length equals 14 residues.

The rearrangement uses TRBV7-2 and TRBJ2-1; D is undetermined. The germline CDR1 and CDR2 sequences are SGHTA and FQGNSA. V was clipped by 0 bases and J by 4 bases, with 10 bases between them. The CDR3 is made up of 15 amino acids. The CDR3 coding sequence is TGTGCCAGCAGCTTAGCGCTGGCGACGTACAATGAGCAGTTCTTC. Translated, it gives CASSLALATYNEQFF.

A word on this clonotype: Germline and junction disagree at one end, which may indicate a read error. V is TRBV11-2 and J is TRBJ1-2; 8 bases line up with TRBD1. CDR1 and CDR2 from the germline V gene are SGHAT and FQNNGV. CDR3 length equals 16 residues. In DNA form, the CDR3 reads TGTACCAGCAGCTTAGGGACAGGCGTAAAAACGGGGGGCTACACCTTC. As protein: CTSSLGTGVKTGGYTF.

V and J are TRBV6-2 or TRBV6-3 and TRBJ2-4; weak D call: TRBD2 (5 bases). Trimming took 5 bases from V and 0 from J, leaving 20 bases between them. Germline V lookup: CDR1 MNHEY, CDR2 SVGEGT. The CDR3 runs to 18 residues. CDR3 DNA sequence: TGTGCCAGCAGTCAAACGATTGGCGGGTCGTTAGCCAAAAACATTCAGTACTTC. This codes for CASSQTIGGSLAKNIQYF.

This clonotype appeared a few times. The chain couples TRBV6-1 to TRBJ1-5; D may be TRBD1 (5 bases). The ends were cut back, 6 bases at V and 11 bases at J, with 11 bases in the middle. This CDR3 spans 11 amino acids. The germline CDR1 and CDR2 sequences are MNHNS and SASEGT. The CDR3, as DNA: TGTGCCAGCAGCTCCGGGGGATCCCAGCATTTT. This gives the protein CASSSGGSQHF.